The T cell receptor (beta chain) described here comes from a study of OX40 agonist ivuxolimab in advanced cancers. This CDR3 is 15 amino acids long. From germline, CDR1 is SNHLY and CDR2 FYNNEI. The V gene lost 9 bases and the J gene lost 3 bases, with 19 bases spanning the gap. A remark on this clone: Its antigen is unknown.

Overall study results and limits: Expanded peripheral T cell antigen specificity was not determined.

Blood was sampled at baseline, cycle 4 day 1, and cycle 7 day 1. TCRdb's table, derived via immunoSEQ multiplex PCR, lists solely in-frame clones and lacks some. The sample lists about 67,000 clones, more than 65% occurring once. V and J are TRBV2 and TRBJ2-3; D might be TRBD1 or TRBD2, each matching 6 bases. This material consisted of CD4+ or CD8+ T cells sorted from blood, taken in a trial of the OX40 agonist ivuxolimab. This TCR was recovered from an adult with an advanced solid tumor such as melanoma, head and neck, liver or kidney cancer. For the CDR3, the DNA is TGTGCCAGTGGTCGACAAACAGGGAGGACAGATACGCAGTATTTT. Protein: CASGRQTGRTDTQYF. Variable domain in full (rest from reference TRBV2 and TRBJ2-3): EPEVTQTPSHQVTQMGQEVILRCVPISNHLYFYWYRQILGQKVEFLVSFYNNEISEKSEIFDDQFSVERPDGSNFTLKIRSTKLEDSAMYFCASGRQTGRTDTQYFGPGTRLTVL.